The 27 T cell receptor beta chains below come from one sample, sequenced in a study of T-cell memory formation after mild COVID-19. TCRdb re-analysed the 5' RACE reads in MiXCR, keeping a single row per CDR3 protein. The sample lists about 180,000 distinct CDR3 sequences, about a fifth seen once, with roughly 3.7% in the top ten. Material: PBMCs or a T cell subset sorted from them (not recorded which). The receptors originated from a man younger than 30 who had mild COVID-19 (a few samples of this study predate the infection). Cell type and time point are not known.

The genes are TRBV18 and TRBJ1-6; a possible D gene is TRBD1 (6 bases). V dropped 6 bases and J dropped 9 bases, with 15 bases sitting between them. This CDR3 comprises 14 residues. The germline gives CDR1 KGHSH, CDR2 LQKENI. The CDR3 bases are TGTGCCAGCTCCCCAGGGGAGGCTGGTTCACCCCTCCACTTT. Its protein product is CASSPGEAGSPLHF.

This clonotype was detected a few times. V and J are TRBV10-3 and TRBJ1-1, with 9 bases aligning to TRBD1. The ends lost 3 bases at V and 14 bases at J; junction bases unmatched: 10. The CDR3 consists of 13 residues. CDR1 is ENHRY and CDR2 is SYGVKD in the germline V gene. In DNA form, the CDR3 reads TGTGCCATCAGTGATCCCGGGACAGGGCAAGGCTTCTTT. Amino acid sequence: CAISDPGTGQGFF.

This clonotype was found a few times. This CDR3 is CASSLSQGSDTQYF. As DNA, the CDR3 is TGCGCCAGCAGCTTGAGCCAGGGATCAGATACGCAGTATTTT. The chain recombines TRBV5-1 with TRBJ2-3; a weak D match, TRBD1 (5 bases). Deletions cut 1 base from V and 4 bases from J, with 10 bases between. The CDR3 runs to 14 residues. Germline V lookup: CDR1 SGHRS, CDR2 YFSETQ.

The CDR3 sequence: CSAVQVQGEKLFF. CDR3 sequence (DNA): TGCAGTGCCGTACAGGTCCAGGGTGAAAAACTGTTTTTT. This rearrangement joins TRBV20-1 to TRBJ1-4; weak D call: TRBD1 (5 bases). This CDR3 contains 13 residues. Germline V gene data show CDR1 as DFQATT and CDR2 as SNEGSKA (reference sequence). V was shortened by 6 bases and J by 7 bases, with 15 bases between the two germline ends.

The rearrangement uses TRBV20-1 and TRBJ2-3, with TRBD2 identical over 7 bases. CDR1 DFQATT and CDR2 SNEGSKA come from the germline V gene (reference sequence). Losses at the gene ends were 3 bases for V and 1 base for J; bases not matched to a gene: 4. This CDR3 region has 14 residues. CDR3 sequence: CSARSGGGTDTQYF. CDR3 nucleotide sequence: TGCAGTGCTAGGTCTGGGGGGGGCACAGATACGCAGTATTTT.

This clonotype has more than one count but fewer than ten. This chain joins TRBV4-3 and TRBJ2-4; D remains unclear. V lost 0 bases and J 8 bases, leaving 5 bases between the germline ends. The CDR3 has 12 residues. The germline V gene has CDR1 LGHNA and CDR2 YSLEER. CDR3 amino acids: CASSQDGDIQYF. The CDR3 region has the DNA TGCGCCAGCAGCCAAGATGGGGACATTCAGTACTTC.

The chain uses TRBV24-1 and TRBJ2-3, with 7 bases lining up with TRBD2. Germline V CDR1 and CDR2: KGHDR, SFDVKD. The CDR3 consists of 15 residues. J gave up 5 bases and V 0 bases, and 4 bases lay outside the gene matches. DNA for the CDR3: TGTGCCACCAGTGATTTGGAGCGGGGTATAGATACGCAGTATTTT. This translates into CATSDLERGIDTQYF.

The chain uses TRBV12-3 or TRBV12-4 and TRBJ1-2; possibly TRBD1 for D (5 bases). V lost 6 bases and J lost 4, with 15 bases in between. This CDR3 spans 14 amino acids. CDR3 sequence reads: CASSIQRGSYGYTF. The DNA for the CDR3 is TGTGCCAGCAGCATCCAGCGGGGGAGCTATGGCTACACCTTC.

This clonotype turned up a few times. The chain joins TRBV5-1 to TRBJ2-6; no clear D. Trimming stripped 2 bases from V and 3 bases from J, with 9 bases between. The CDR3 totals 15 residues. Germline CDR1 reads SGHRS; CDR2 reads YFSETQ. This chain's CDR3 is CASSFDGGGANVLTF. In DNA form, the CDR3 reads TGCGCCAGCAGCTTCGACGGCGGTGGGGCCAACGTCCTGACTTTC.

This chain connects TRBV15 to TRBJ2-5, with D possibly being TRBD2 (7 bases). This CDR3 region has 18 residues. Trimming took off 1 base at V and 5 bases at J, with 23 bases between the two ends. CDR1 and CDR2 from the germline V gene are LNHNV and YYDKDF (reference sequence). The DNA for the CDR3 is TGTGCCACCAGCAGAGTGGTGGCGGGGGCCCCGGGCGGGGAGACCCAGTACTTC. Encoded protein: CATSRVVAGAPGGETQYF.

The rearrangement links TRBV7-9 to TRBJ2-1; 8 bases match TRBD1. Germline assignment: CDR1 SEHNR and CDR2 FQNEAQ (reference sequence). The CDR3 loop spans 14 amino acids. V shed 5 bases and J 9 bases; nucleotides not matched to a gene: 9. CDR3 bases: TGTGCCAGCAGCCCCGAAGGGACAGGCGGTGAGCAGTTCTTC. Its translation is CASSPEGTGGEQFF.

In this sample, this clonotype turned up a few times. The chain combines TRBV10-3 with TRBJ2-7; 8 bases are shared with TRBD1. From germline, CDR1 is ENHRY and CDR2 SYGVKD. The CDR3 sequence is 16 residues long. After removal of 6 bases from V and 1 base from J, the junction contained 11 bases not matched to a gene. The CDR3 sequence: CAISDTAGTGSYEQYF. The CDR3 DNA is TGTGCCATCAGCGACACGGCCGGGACAGGTTCCTACGAGCAGTACTTC.

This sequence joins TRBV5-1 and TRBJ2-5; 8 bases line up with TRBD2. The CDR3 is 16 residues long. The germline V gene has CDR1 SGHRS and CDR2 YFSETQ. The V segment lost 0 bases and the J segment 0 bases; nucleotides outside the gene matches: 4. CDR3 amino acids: CASSLAPRGDQETQYF. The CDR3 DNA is TGCGCCAGCAGCTTGGCCCCGCGGGGGGACCAAGAGACCCAGTACTTC.

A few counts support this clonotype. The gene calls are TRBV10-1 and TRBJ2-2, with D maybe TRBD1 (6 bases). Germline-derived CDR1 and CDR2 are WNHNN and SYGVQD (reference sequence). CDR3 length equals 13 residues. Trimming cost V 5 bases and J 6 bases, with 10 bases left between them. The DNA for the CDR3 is TGCGCCAGCAGTTGGAGACAGGCCGGGGAGCTGTTTTTT. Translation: CASSWRQAGELFF.

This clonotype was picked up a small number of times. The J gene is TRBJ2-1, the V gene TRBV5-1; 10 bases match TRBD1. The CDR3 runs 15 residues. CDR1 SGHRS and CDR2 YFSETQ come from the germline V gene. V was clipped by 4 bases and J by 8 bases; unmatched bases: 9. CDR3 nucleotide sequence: TGCGCCAGCAGCCTCCGGGACAGGGGAAGGGATGAGCAGTTCTTC. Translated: CASSLRDRGRDEQFF.

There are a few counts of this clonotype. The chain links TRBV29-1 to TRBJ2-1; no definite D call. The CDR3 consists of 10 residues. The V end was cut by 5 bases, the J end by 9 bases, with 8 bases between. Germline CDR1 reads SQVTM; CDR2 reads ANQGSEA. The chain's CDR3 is CSVYPAEQFF. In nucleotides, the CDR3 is TGCAGCGTTTATCCCGCTGAGCAGTTCTTC.

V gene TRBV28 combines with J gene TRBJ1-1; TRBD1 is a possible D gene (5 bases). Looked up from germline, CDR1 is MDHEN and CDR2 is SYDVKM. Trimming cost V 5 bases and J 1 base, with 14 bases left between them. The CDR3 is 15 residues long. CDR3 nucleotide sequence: TGTGCCAGCAGTCTTCCGCTGGGGGGGAACACTGAAGCTTTCTTT. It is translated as CASSLPLGGNTEAFF. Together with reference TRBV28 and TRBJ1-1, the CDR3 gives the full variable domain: DVKVTQSSRYLVKRTGEKVFLECVQDMDHENMFWYRQDPGLGLRLIYFSYDVKMKEKGDIPEGYSVSREKKERFSLILESASTNQTSMYLCASSLPLGGNTEAFFGQGTRLTVV.

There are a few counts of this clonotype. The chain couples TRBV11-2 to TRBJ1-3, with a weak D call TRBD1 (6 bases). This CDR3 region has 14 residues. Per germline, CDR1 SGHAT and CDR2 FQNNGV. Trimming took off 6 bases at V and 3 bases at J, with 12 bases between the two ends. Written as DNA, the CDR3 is TGTGCCAGCAGTCTTACAGGGCGTGGAAACACCATATATTTT. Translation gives CASSLTGRGNTIYF.

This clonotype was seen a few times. The CDR3 nucleotides read TGTGCCAGCAGCCTTGGAATCGACACAGATACGCAGTATTTT. Translating gives CASSLGIDTDTQYF. The chain is built from TRBV9 and TRBJ2-3; D unclear. Trimming took 4 bases from V and 2 from J, leaving 11 bases between them. The V gene's germline CDR1 is SGDLS and CDR2 YYNGEE. The CDR3 runs 14 residues.

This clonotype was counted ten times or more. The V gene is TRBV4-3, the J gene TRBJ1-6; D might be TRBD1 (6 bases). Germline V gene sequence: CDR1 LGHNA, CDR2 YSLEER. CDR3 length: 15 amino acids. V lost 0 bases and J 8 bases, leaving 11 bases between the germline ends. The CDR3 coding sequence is TGCGCCAGCAGCCAAGAAGTCCAGGGGTATTCACCCCTCCACTTT. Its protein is CASSQEVQGYSPLHF.

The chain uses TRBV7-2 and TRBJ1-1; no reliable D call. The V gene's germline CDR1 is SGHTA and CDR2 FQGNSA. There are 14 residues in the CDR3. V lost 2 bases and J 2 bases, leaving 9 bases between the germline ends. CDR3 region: CASSLNWANTEAFF. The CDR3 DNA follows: TGTGCCAGCAGCTTAAACTGGGCTAACACTGAAGCTTTCTTT. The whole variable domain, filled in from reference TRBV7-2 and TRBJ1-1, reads GAGVSQSPSNKVTEKGKDVELRCDPISGHTALYWYRQSLGQGLEFLIYFQGNSAPDKSGLPSDRFSAERTGGSVSTLTIQRTQQEDSAVYLCASSLNWANTEAFFGQGTRLTVV.

The CDR3: CATSRGGGLARRTQYF. CDR3 nucleotides: TGTGCCACCAGCAGGGGCGGGGGCCTAGCGAGGCGTACGCAGTATTTT. The chain couples TRBV15 to TRBJ2-3; TRBD2 is a possible D gene (7 bases). With 3 bases removed from V and 8 bases from J, the gap between germline ends came to 21 bases. The CDR3 runs 16 residues. Germline V gene lookup returns CDR1 LNHNV and CDR2 YYDKDF (reference sequence).

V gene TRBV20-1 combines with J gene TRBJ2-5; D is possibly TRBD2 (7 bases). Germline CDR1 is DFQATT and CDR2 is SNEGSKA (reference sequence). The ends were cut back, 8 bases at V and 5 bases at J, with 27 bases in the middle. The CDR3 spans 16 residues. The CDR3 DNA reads TGCAGTCCCTGGAGGGGGGGGGGCTCATTCCAGGAGACCCAGTACTTC. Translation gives CSPWRGGGSFQETQYF.

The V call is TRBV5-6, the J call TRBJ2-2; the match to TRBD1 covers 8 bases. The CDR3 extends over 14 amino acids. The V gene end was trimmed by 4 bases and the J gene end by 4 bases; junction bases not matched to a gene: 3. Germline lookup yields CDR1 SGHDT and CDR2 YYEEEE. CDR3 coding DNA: TGTGCCAGCAGCGTGACAGGGGTCACCGGGGAGCTGTTTTTT. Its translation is CASSVTGVTGELFF.

CDR3: CATPPQRGGNTGELFF. DNA for the CDR3: TGTGCCACCCCACCCCAGAGGGGAGGAAACACCGGGGAGCTGTTTTTT. The chain links TRBV12-3 or TRBV12-4 to TRBJ2-2; tentatively, D is TRBD2 (6 bases). Trimming left V 10 bases short and J 2 bases short, with 20 bases between. The CDR3 loop spans 16 amino acids.

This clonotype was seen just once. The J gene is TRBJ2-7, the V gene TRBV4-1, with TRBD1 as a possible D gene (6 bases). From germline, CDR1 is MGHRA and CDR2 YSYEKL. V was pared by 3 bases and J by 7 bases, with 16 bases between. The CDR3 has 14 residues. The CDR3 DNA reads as TGCGCCAGCAGCCACCCGGGACAAGGTAGGGAGCAGTACGTC. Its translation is CASSHPGQGREQYV.

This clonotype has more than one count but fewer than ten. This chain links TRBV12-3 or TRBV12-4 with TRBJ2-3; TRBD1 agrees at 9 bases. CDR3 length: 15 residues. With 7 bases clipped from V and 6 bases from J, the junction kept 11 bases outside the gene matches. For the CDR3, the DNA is TGTGCCAGCAACTCCGGGACAGGGAAAGCGGATACGCAGTATTTT. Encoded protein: CASNSGTGKADTQYF.